This is a list of T cell receptor beta chains from one sample in a study of cytomegalovirus exposure and HLA in healthy donors. TCRdb keeps only in-frame clones here, not all; method: immunoSEQ multiplex PCR. The sample yields 140,000 to 150,000 clones, approximately 78% seen once. What was sequenced was PBMCs. Source of these receptors: a woman in her late teens or twenties in good health and CMV-seropositive. Each CDR3 is given with its conserved first and last residue. D genes are given only for firm matches. Clone size, where shown, is once, few, many, or a class for clones that have expanded.

J gene,clone size,D gene,CDR3 length,V gene,CDR3 protein,CDR3 DNA
TRBJ2-1,-,TRBD2,17,TRBV9,CASSVASGGTYYNEQFF,TGTGCCAGCAGCGTAGCTTCGGGGGGGACCTACTACAATGAGCAGTTCTTC
TRBJ1-4,few,-,17,TRBV7-2,CASSHRQDVRTNEKLFF,TGTGCCAGCAGCCATCGACAGGACGTCAGGACTAATGAAAAACTGTTTTTT
TRBJ2-1,few,TRBD2,15,TRBV9,CASSVVGLGANEQFF,TGTGCCAGCAGCGTAGTGGGACTAGGGGCCAATGAGCAGTTCTTC
TRBJ2-5,once,-,12,TRBV2,CASREVGETQYF,TGTGCCAGCAGGGAGGTAGGGGAGACCCAGTACTTC
TRBJ1-1,few,-,13,TRBV5-1,CASSLGGWSEAFF,TGCGCCAGCAGCTTGGGAGGGTGGTCTGAAGCTTTCTTT
TRBJ1-4,-,-,16,TRBV7-8,CANSFRLGSTNEKLFF,TGTGCCAACAGCTTTAGACTCGGAAGTACTAATGAAAAACTGTTTTTT
TRBJ2-2,-,-,16,TRBV25-1,CASSIGSSVGTGELFF,TGTGCCAGCAGTATTGGATCTAGCGTGGGGACCGGGGAGCTGTTTTTT
TRBJ2-5,-,TRBD1,15,TRBV7-9,CASSALGTGQETQYF,TGTGCCAGCAGCGCCCTCGGGACAGGGCAAGAGACCCAGTACTTC
TRBJ1-5,-,-,16,TRBV5-5,CASSPARGPKTQPQHF,TGTGCCAGCAGCCCTGCCCGCGGTCCTAAGACTCAGCCCCAGCATTTT
TRBJ1-3,-,-,15,TRBV7-9,CASSTHQGSGNTIYF,TGTGCCAGCAGCACGCACCAGGGCTCTGGAAACACCATATATTTT
TRBJ2-1,-,-,16,TRBV5-1,CASSLSRGGSYNEQFF,TGCGCCAGCAGCTTGTCAAGGGGGGGCTCCTACAATGAGCAGTTCTTC
TRBJ2-5,-,TRBD1,16,TRBV5-1,CASSFLPGQGKETQYF,TGCGCCAGCAGCTTCCTTCCGGGACAGGGTAAAGAGACCCAGTACTTC
TRBJ2-5,-,-,11,TRBV5-6,CASSLAGAQYF,TGTGCCAGCAGCTTGGCCGGGGCCCAGTACTTC
TRBJ1-1,-,TRBD1,14,TRBV6-5,CASSPRGRNTEAFF,TGTGCCAGCTCCCCCAGGGGGAGGAACACTGAAGCTTTCTTT
TRBJ1-4,-,TRBD1,15,TRBV5-8,CASSRGDRGLEKLFF,TGTGCCAGCAGCAGAGGGGACAGGGGGCTCGAAAAACTGTTTTTT
TRBJ2-7,-,-,16,TRBV5-1,CASSPSDRPAFHEQYF,TGCGCCAGCAGCCCCTCCGACAGGCCAGCGTTTCACGAGCAGTACTTC
TRBJ1-2,-,-,11,TRBV2,CASSPRQGYTF,TGTGCCAGCAGCCCACGACAGGGCTACACCTTC
TRBJ2-7,-,TRBD2,17,TRBV29-1,CSVEYSSGGQLGYEQYF,TGCAGCGTTGAATACTCTAGCGGGGGGCAACTTGGGTACGAGCAGTACTTC
TRBJ2-1,-,TRBD1,15,TRBV19,CASTTTGVGFNEQFF,TGTGCCAGTACTACGACAGGGGTAGGTTTCAATGAGCAGTTCTTC
TRBJ1-2,-,-,12,TRBV28,CASNGQNYGYTF,TGTGCCAGCAACGGACAAAACTATGGCTACACCTTC
TRBJ2-3,-,TRBD2,16,TRBV29-1,CSVEEMGLAVTDTQYF,TGCAGCGTTGAAGAAATGGGACTAGCGGTCACAGATACGCAGTATTTT
TRBJ2-1,-,TRBD2,15,TRBV7-9,CASSRSGGMYNEQFF,TGTGCCAGCAGCCGTAGCGGGGGGATGTACAATGAGCAGTTCTTC
TRBJ2-5,-,TRBD2,15,TRBV18,CASSPLAGGAETQYF,TGTGCCAGCTCACCGTTAGCGGGGGGAGCAGAGACCCAGTACTTC
TRBJ2-3,-,-,11,TRBV5-1,CASSFSNTQYF,TGCGCCAGCAGCTTTAGTAATACGCAGTATTTT
TRBJ2-2,-,-,15,TRBV14,CASSQEVADTGELFF,TGTGCCAGCAGCCAAGAAGTAGCGGACACCGGGGAGCTGTTTTTT